A selection of T cell receptor beta chains follows, all from one sample in a study of T cell responses to AZD1222 COVID-19 vaccine. Produced via immunoSEQ multiplex PCR; TCRdb's table is partial and in-frame only. The profile shows approximately 93,000 clones, around nine tenths of them singletons. The material was peripheral blood, obtained 28 days after the second AZD1222 dose. These receptors were obtained from an adult who received the AZD1222 COVID-19 vaccine. Both conserved end residues are part of each CDR3. D genes are given only for firm matches. Size values are once, few and many counts, or a class for expanded clones, and some rows have none.

NA,TRBV12-3/TRBV12-4,NA,TRBJ2-1,TGTGCCAGCAGTCTCCCCTACAATGAGCAGTTCTTC,CASSLPYNEQFF
NA,TRBV6-5,NA,TRBJ2-1,TGTGCCAGCAGGGCAGGGTTTAGCGAATACAATGAGCAGTTCTTC,CASRAGFSEYNEQFF
NA,TRBV6-5,NA,TRBJ1-1,TGTGCCAGCAAGGGGTCCAACACTGAAGCTTTCTTT,CASKGSNTEAFF
NA,TRBV18,NA,TRBJ2-1,TGTGCCAGCTCACCATCCGGGGGCGGGATGTACAATGAGCAGTTCTTC,CASSPSGGGMYNEQFF
NA,TRBV5-1,NA,TRBJ2-7,TGCGCCAGCAGCCGGGGGGACACACCCTACGAGCAGTACTTC,CASSRGDTPYEQYF
TRBD2,TRBV5-1,NA,TRBJ2-3,TGCGCCAGCAGCCCCGGGACTAGCGGGGATTTCACAGATACGCAGTATTTT,CASSPGTSGDFTDTQYF
NA,TRBV6-6,NA,TRBJ1-2,TGTGCCAGCAGTCAACCGGGAGACTATGGCTACACCTTC,CASSQPGDYGYTF
NA,TRBV14,few,TRBJ1-6,TGTGCCAGCAGCCAACTTTTTTCAGGAAGAAATTCACCCCTCCACTTT,CASSQLFSGRNSPLHF
TRBD1,TRBV28,NA,TRBJ1-2,TGTGCCAGCAGGCTACAGGGGGCGGCTGGCTACACCTTC,CASRLQGAAGYTF
NA,TRBV9,NA,TRBJ1-3,TGTGCCAGCAGCGGAACCAGAAACACCATATATTTT,CASSGTRNTIYF
NA,TRBV6-2/TRBV6-3,few,TRBJ1-1,TGTGCCAGCAGTTACTCGATGTCTGTAAAGGGAGGGGTGAACACTGAAGCTTTCTTT,CASSYSMSVKGGVNTEAFF